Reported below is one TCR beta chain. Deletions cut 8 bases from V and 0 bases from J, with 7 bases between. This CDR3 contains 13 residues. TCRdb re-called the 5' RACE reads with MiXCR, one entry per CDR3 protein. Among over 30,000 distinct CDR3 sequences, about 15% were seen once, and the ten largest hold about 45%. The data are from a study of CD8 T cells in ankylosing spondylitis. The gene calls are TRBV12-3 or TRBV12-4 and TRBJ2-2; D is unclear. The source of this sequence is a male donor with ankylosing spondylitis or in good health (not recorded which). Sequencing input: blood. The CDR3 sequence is CASRRTNTGELFF. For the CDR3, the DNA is TGTGCCAGCCGGAGAACGAACACCGGGGAGCTGTTTTTT.